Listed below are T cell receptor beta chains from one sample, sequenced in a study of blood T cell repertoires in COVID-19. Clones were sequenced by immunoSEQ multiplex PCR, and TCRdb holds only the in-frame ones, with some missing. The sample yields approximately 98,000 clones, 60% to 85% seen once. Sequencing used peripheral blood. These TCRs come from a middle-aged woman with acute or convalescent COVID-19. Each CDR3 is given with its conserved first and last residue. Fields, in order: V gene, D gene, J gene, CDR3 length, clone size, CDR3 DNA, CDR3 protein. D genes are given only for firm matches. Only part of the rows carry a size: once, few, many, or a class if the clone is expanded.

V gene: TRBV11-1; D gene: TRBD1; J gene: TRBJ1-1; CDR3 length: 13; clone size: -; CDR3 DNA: TGTGCCAGCAGCTCGGGACAGGGCACTGAAGCTTTCTTT; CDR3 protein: CASSSGQGTEAFF
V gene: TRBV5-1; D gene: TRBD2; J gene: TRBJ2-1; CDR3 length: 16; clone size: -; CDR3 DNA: TGCGCCAGCAGCTTGGGATCTAGCGGGGAAGTAAATGAGCAGTTCTTC; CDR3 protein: CASSLGSSGEVNEQFF
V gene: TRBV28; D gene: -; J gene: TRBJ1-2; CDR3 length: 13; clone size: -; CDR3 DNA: TGTGCCAGCAGTCTGCAGGGCCCCTATGGCTACACCTTC; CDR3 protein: CASSLQGPYGYTF
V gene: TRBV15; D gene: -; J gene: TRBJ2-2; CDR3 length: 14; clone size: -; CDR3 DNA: TGTGCCACCAGCAATCTCAGGGGCACCGGGGAGCTGTTTTTT; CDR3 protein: CATSNLRGTGELFF
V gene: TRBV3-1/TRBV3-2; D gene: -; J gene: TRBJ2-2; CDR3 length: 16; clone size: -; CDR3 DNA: TGTGCCAGCACCCTCTCCTGGGGGGATCGGGCCGGGGAGCTGTTTTTT; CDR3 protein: CASTLSWGDRAGELFF
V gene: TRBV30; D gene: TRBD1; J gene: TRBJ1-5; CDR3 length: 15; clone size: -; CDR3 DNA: TGTGCCTGGAGTAACCCACAGGGGGTAAATCAGCCCCAGCATTTT; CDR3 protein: CAWSNPQGVNQPQHF
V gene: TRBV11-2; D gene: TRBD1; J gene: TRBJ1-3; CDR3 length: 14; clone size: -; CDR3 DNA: TGTGCCAGCAGTCAAGACAGGGCTGGAAACACCATATATTTT; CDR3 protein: CASSQDRAGNTIYF
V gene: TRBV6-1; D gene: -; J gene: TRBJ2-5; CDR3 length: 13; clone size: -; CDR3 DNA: TGTGCCAGCAGTGAATCCCCCTCGGAGACCCAGTACTTC; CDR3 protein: CASSESPSETQYF
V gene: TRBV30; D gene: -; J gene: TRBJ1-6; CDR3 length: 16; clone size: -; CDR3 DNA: TGTGCCTGGAGTTCGGGGAGGGGACTTTATAATTCACCCCTCCACTTT; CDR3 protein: CAWSSGRGLYNSPLHF
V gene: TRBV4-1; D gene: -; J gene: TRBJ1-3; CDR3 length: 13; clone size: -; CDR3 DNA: TGCGCCAGCAGCGGCCCCGTAGGAAACACCATATATTTT; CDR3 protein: CASSGPVGNTIYF
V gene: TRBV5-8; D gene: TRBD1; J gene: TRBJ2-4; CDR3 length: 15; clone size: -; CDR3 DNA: TGTGCCAGCAGCACCGGGACAGCCGCCAAAAACATTCAGTACTTC; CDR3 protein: CASSTGTAAKNIQYF
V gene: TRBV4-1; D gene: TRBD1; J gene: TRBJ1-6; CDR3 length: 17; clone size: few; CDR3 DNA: TGCGCCAGCAGCCAGCCCGGGACAGGGTCTGGTAATTCACCCCTCCACTTT; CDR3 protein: CASSQPGTGSGNSPLHF
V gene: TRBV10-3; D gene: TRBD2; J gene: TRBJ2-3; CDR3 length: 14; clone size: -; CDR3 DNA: TGTGCCATCAGTGCCGGGACTAGCGGAGATACGCAGTATTTT; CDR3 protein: CAISAGTSGDTQYF
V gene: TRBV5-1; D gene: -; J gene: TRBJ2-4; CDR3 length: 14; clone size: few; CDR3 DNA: TGCGCCAGCAGCTTGTTGGACAGTGAAAACATTCAGTACTTC; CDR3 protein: CASSLLDSENIQYF
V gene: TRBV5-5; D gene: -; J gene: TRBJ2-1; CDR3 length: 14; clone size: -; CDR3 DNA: TGTGCCAGCAGCTTGGCACTAGTCACCAATGAGCAGTTCTTC; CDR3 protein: CASSLALVTNEQFF
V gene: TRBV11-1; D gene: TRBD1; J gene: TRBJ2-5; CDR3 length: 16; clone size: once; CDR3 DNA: TGTGCCAGCAGCCCCCTGGGGACGACAGGGGCAGAGACCCAGTACTTC; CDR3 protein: CASSPLGTTGAETQYF
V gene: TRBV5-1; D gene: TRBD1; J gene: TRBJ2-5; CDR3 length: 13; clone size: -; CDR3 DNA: TGCGCCAGCAGCTGGGACAGGCAAGAGACCCAGTACTTC; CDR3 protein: CASSWDRQETQYF
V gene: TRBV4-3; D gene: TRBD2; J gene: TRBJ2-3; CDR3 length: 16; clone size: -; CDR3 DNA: TGCGCCAGCAGCCATGGCCCGGGGGGGGGCACAGATACGCAGTATTTT; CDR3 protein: CASSHGPGGGTDTQYF
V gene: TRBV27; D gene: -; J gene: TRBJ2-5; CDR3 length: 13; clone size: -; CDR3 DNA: TGTGCCAGCAGTTCATTCTCGGAAGAGACCCAGTACTTC; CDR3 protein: CASSSFSEETQYF
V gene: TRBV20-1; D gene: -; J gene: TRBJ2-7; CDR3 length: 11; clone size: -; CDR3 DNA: TGCAGTGCTATAGATTACTACGAGCAGTACTTC; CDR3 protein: CSAIDYYEQYF
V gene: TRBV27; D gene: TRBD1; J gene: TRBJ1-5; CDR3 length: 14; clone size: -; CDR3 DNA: TGTGCCAGCAGTTTAAGAGGACAGGGGTCGCCCCAGCATTTT; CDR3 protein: CASSLRGQGSPQHF
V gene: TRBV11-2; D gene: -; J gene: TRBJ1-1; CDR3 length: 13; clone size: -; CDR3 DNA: TGTGCCAGCAGCTTAGGTCAGAACACTGAAGCTTTCTTT; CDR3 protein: CASSLGQNTEAFF
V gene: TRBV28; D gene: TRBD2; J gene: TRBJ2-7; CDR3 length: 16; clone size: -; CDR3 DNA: TGTGCCCGCGGGGGGGCGGGGGCGCCTTTCTCCTACGAGCAGTACTTC; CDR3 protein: CARGGAGAPFSYEQYF
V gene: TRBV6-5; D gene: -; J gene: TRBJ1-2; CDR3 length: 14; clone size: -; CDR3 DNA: TGTGCCAGCAGTCGAACCGGAGTCAACTATGGCTACACCTTC; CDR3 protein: CASSRTGVNYGYTF
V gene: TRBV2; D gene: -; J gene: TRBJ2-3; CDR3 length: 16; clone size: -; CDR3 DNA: TGTGCCAGCAGTGACGAGTTCGGCGGGATCACAGATACGCAGTATTTT; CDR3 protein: CASSDEFGGITDTQYF
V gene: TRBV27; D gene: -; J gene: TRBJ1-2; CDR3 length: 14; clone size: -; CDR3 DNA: TGTGCCAGCAGTCCCTGGTCAAGTGCGTATGGCTACACCTTC; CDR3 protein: CASSPWSSAYGYTF
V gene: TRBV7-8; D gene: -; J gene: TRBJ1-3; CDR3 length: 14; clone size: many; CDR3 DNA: TGTGCCAGCAGCTTCGAGAGGGCTGGAAACACCATATATTTT; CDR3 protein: CASSFERAGNTIYF
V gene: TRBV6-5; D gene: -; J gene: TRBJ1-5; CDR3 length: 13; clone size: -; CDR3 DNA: TGTGCCAGCACGGGGATGGGCAATCAGCCCCAGCATTTT; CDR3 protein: CASTGMGNQPQHF
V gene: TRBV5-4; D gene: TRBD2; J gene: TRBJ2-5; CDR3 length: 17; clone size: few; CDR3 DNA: TGTGCCAGCAGCTTGGGCGGCGGGGGGCCGCTGGGAGAGACCCAGTACTTC; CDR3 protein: CASSLGGGGPLGETQYF
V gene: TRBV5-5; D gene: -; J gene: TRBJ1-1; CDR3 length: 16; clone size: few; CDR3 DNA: TGTGCCAGCAGCTTGTCCCCAGGGGCAACGAACACTGAAGCTTTCTTT; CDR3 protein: CASSLSPGATNTEAFF
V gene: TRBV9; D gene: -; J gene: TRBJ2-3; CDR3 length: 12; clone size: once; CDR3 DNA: TGTGCCAGCAGCCCAGGGGCGGATACGCAGTATTTT; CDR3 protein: CASSPGADTQYF
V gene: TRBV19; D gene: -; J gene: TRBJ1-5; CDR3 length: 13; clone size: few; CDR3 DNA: TGTGCCAGTAGCGAAACAGGGTATCAGCCCCAGCATTTT; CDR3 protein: CASSETGYQPQHF
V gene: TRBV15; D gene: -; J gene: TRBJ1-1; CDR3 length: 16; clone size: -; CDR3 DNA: TGTGCCACCAGCAGAGACGAGGAATTAATAAACACTGAAGCTTTCTTT; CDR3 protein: CATSRDEELINTEAFF
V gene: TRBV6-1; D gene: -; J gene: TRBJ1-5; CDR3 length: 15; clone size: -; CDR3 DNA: TGTGCCAGCAGTGAAGTATCAGGGGGCAATCAGCCCCAGCATTTT; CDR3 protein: CASSEVSGGNQPQHF
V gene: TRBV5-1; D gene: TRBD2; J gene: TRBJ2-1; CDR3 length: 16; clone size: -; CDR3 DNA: TGCGCCAGCAGCGGGGCCGGGACTAGCGTATCGAATGAGCAGTTCTTC; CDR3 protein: CASSGAGTSVSNEQFF
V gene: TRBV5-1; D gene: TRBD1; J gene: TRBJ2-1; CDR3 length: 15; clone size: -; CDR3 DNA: TGCGCCAGCAGCCGTCCCGGGACAGGGGCCCGGTCGGAGTTCTTC; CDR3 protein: CASSRPGTGARSEFF